This paragraph reports one T cell receptor beta chain. The T cell receptor alpha and beta CDR3 regions were amplified from mRNA by semiquantitative ARM-PCR. Tagged nested gene-specific primers were used first, then communal superprimers amplified exponentially. MiXCR was run by TCRdb on the multiplex PCR reads, yielding one entry per CDR3 protein. The table includes some 5,400 distinct CDR3 sequences, approximately 70% detected once. The V gene lost 5 bases and the J gene lost 0 bases, with 10 bases spanning the gap. The length of the CDR3 is 14 residues. From germline, CDR1 is GTSNPN and CDR2 SVGIG (reference sequence). The data are from a study of relationships among human T cell subsets. After negative selection with anti-CD4 multisort beads, CD8+ T cells were positively selected with anti-CD8 beads.

The sequencing sample was made of CD8+ T cells sorted from blood. V and J are TRBV30 and TRBJ2-2; the D is unclear. The receptor's source is a man aged 35-49 years in good health. The CDR3: CAWHDSANTGELFF. Here the CDR3 DNA reads TGTGCCTGGCACGACTCCGCGAACACCGGGGAGCTGTTTTTT.